The following is a TCR beta chain sequence with its context. Its antigen is not yet known. This may be a read error: a much more frequent sequence differs by one nucleotide. To prepare the library, PCR was applied. Instrument on record: Illumina HiSeq 2500. Molecular barcoding was employed in the preparation of TCR libraries, with unique molecular identifiers being used to normalize TCRbeta repertoire quantification. Using fastp trimming at Q25 and MiXCR clonotype assembly, TCRdb reanalyzed the public sequencing data and kept in-frame beta chains. Entries that share a CDR3 protein sequence are merged under the most common genes and DNA. Present in this sample are 400,000 to 550,000 distinct CDR3 sequences, approximately 10% of which were seen just once. The ten biggest clones cover about 2.1% of the sample. This entry is derived from a study of T-cell reconstitution after alpha-beta-depleted transplantation in children (dated by TCRdb to the mid-2010s). Study-level background: T-cell immune reconstitution after TCRalphabeta/CD19-depleted allogeneic hematopoietic cell transplantation in children was quantitatively tracked in the study by means of TCR repertoire profiling. On the study overall, not on this receptor specifically: Over subsequent months, a decline in hyperexpanded clone frequencies was noted, and after one year, T-cell counts and TCRbeta diversity were mostly ascribed to newly produced T cells. The apparently early recovery of alphabetaT-cell counts about two months after transplant reportedly depended on only several hundred rapidly expanded clones that came from non-depleted graft cells. The high TCRbeta diversity at day 60 in some patients was ascribed to recipient T cells and intrathymic progenitors that had survived conditioning.

CDR1 SGHAT and CDR2 FQNNGV are derived from the germline V gene. The CDR3 measures 14 amino acids from cysteine to phenylalanine. The read is trimmed to its CDR3 DNA, 42 bases read in frame from base 1. Relative to germline, V is missing 5 bases and J is missing 3 bases, with 4 bases of the junction outside any gene match. The meaning of the sample's treatment or condition label: allogeneic hematopoietic cell transplantation with graft depleted of TCRalphabeta T cells and CD19 B cells. TCRalphabeta/CD19-depleted allogeneic hematopoietic cell grafts were given to the transplant recipients, all of whom were children.

The sequence joins TRBV11-2 to TRBJ2-1, and 7 bases in between align with TRBD2. Sequencing was performed on PBMCs, taken before TCRalphabeta/CD19-depleted stem cell transplant. The receptor comes from a child aged 2-9 years with inherited bone marrow failure, due to receive a stem cell transplant. The encoded CDR3 is CASSTGRFYNEQFF. The DNA sequence is as follows: TGTGCCAGCAGCACCGGGAGGTTCTACAATGAGCAGTTCTTC.